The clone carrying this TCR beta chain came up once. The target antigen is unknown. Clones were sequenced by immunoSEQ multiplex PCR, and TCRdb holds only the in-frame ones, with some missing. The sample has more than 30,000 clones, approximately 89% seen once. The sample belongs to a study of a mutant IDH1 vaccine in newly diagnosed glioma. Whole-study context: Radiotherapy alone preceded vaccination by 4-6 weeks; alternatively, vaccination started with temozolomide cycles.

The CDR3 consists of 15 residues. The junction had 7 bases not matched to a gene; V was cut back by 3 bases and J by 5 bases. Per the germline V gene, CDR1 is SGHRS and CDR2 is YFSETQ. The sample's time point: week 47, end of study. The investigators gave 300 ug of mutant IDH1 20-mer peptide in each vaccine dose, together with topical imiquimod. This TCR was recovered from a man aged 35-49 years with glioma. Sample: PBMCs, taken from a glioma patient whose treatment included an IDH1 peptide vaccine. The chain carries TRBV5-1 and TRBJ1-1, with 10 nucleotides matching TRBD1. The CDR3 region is CASSSTGTGVTEAFF. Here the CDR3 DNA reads TGCGCCAGCAGCTCGACCGGGACAGGGGTGACTGAAGCTTTCTTT.